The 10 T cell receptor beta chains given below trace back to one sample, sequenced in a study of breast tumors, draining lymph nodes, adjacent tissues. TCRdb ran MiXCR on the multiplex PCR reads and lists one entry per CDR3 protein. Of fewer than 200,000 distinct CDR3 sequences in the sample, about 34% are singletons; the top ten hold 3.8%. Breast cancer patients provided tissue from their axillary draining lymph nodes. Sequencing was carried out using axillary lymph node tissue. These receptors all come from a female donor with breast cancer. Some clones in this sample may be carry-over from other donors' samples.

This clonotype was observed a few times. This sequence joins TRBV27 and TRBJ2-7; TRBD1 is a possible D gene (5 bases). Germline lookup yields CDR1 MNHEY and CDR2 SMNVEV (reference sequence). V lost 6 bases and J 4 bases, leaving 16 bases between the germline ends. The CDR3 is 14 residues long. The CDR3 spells CASSPRDLMYEQYF. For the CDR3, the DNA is TGTGCCAGCAGCCCCAGGGATCTAATGTACGAGCAGTACTTC.

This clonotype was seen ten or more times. The CDR3 nucleotides are TGTGCCAGCAACCGGGACAGGAGGGCCAACTATGGCTACACCTTC. Translation gives CASNRDRRANYGYTF. V is TRBV3-2 and J is TRBJ1-2; whether TRBD1, the table's D call, matches the DNA was not checked. TRBV3-2 is an annotated pseudogene. The CDR3 consists of 15 residues.

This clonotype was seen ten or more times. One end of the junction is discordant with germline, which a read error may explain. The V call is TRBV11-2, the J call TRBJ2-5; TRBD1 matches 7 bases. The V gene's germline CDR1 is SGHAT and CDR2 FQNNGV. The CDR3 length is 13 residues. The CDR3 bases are TGTGCCAGCAGGTTAGGGGGCGGAGAGACCCAGTACTTC. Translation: CASRLGGGETQYF.

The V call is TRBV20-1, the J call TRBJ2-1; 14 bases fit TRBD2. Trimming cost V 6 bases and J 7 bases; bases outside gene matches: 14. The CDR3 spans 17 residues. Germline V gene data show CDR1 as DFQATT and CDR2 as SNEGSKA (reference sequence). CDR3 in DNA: TGCAGTGCCCCCCGCGACCCGACTAGCGGGAGGGGGAATGAGCAGTTCTTC. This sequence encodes CSAPRDPTSGRGNEQFF.

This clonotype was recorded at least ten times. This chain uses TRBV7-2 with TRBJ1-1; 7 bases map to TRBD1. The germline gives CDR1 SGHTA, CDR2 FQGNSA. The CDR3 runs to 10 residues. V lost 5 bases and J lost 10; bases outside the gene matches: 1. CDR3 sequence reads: CASSQGVAFF. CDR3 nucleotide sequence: TGTGCCAGCAGCCAGGGGGTAGCTTTCTTT.

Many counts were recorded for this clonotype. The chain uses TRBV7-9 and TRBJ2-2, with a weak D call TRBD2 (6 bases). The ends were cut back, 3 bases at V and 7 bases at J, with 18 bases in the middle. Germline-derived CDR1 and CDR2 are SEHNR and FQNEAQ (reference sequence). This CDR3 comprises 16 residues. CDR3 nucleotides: TGTGCCAGCAGCTTTCGGAGGGGCGCCAAGGGCGGGGAGCTGTTTTTT. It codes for CASSFRRGAKGGELFF.

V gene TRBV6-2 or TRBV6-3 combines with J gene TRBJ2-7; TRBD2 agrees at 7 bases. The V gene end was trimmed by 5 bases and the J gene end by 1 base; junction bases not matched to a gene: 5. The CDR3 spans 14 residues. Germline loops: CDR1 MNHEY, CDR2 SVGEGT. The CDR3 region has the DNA TGTGCCAGCAGTCACGGAGCGGGGTCCTACGAGCAGTACTTC. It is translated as CASSHGAGSYEQYF.

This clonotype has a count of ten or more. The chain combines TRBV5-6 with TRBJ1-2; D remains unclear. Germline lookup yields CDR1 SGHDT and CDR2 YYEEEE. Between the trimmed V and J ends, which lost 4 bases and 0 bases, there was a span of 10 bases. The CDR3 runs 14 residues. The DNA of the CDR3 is TGTGCCAGCAGCCTGGGAGATCCTAACTATGGCTACACCTTC. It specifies CASSLGDPNYGYTF.

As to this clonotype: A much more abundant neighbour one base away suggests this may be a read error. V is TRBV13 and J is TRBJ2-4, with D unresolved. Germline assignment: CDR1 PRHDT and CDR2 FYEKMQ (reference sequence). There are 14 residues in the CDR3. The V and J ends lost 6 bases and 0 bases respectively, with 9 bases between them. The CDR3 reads CASRYRLAKNIQYF. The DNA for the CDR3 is TGTGCCAGCAGGTATCGGCTAGCCAAAAACATTCAGTACTTC. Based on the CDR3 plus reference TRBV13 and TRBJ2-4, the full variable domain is AAGVIQSPRHLIKEKRETATLKCYPIPRHDTVYWYQQGPGQDPQFLISFYEKMQSDKGSIPDRFSAQQFSDYHSELNMSSLELGDSALYFCASRYRLAKNIQYFGAGTRLSVL.

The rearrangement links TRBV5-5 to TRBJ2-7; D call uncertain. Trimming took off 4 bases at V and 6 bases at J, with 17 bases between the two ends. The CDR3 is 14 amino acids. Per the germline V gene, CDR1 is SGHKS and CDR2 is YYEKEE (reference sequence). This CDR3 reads CASSLWTGWAEQYF. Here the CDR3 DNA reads TGTGCCAGCAGCCTGTGGACCGGTTGGGCCGAGCAGTACTTC.